This T cell receptor (beta chain) was found in a study of cytomegalovirus exposure and HLA in healthy donors. TCRdb's table, derived via immunoSEQ multiplex PCR, lists solely in-frame clones and lacks some. The sample has roughly 140,000 clones, about 89% seen once; the top ten hold 0.6% to 0.8%. Trimming removed 5 bases at V and 3 bases at J, with 11 bases between. The CDR3 is 14 amino acids. Germline V gives CDR1 SEHNR, CDR2 FQNEAQ (reference sequence). This clone was counted a single time. The specimen sequenced was PBMCs. This sequence was found in a man aged 18 to 30 in good health and CMV-seronegative. The chain joins TRBV7-9 to TRBJ1-5; D ambiguous. The CDR3 coding sequence is TGTGCCAGCAGCACCCCAGGAAACAATCAGCCCCAGCATTTT. Residues: CASSTPGNNQPQHF. The full variable domain, rest sourced from reference TRBV7-9 and TRBJ1-5, is DTGVSQNPRHKITKRGQNVTFRCDPISEHNRLYWYRQTLGQGPEFLTYFQNEAQLEKSRLLSDRFSAERPKGSFSTLEIQRTEQGDSAMYLCASSTPGNNQPQHFGDGTRLSIL.